The 20 T cell receptor beta chains listed next were all sequenced from one sample in a study of T-cell memory formation after mild COVID-19. TCRdb ran MiXCR on the 5' RACE reads and lists one entry per CDR3 protein. Here the sample spans 450,000 to 650,000 distinct CDR3 sequences, around 20% being singletons. Material: PBMCs or a T cell subset sorted from them (not recorded which). Receptors were obtained from an adult woman who had mild COVID-19 (a few samples of this study predate the infection). Cell type and time point are not known.

The genes are TRBV4-3 and TRBJ2-5; no firm D call. The CDR3 length is 14 residues. V lost 1 base to trimming and J lost 3 bases, with 9 bases between them. Germline V CDR1 and CDR2: LGHNA, YSLEER. CDR3 sequence (DNA): TGCGCCAGCAGCCAAGGCAGGCTCGAAGAGACCCAGTACTTC. Translation gives CASSQGRLEETQYF.

V is TRBV5-1 and J is TRBJ1-3; D gene unclear. The V end lost 1 base, the J end lost 3 bases, and 23 bases lay between the germline ends. Germline V gives CDR1 SGHRS, CDR2 YFSETQ. This CDR3 region has 19 residues. The CDR3 loop reads CASSLKLVIWTEVGNTIYF. The CDR3 region has the DNA TGCGCCAGCAGCTTGAAATTGGTCATTTGGACCGAGGTTGGAAACACCATATATTTT.

V usage is TRBV4-2 and J usage is TRBJ2-5; 8 positions match TRBD1. CDR1 LGHNA and CDR2 YNFKEQ come from the germline V gene. V was clipped by 1 base and J by 2 bases; unmatched bases: 3. The CDR3 runs 15 residues. In DNA, the CDR3 is TGTGCCAGCAGCCAAGGGGGACAGGCGCAAGAGACCCAGTACTTC. As protein: CASSQGGQAQETQYF.

The CDR3 loop reads CASGPRTGLTEAFF. DNA of the CDR3: TGTGCCAGCGGCCCTAGGACAGGCCTCACTGAAGCTTTCTTT. The rearrangement uses TRBV7-9 and TRBJ1-1; 7 bases are a match to TRBD1. Germline lookup yields CDR1 SEHNR and CDR2 FQNEAQ (reference sequence). The CDR3 spans 14 residues. V was pared by 8 bases and J by 4 bases, with 10 bases of the junction left unmatched.

The V call is TRBV6-5, the J call TRBJ1-5; the match to TRBD1 covers 8 bases. From germline, CDR1 is MNHEY and CDR2 SVGAGI. Losses at the gene ends were 5 bases for V and 6 bases for J; bases not matched to a gene: 3. The CDR3 contains 13 residues. The DNA of the CDR3 is TGTGCCAGCAGTGACAGGGGAAGTCAGCCCCAGCATTTT. Protein sequence: CASSDRGSQPQHF.

CDR3 DNA sequence: TGTGCCAGCAGCTTAGTTCAGGGTCAAGGCACAGATACGCAGTATTTT. This codes for CASSLVQGQGTDTQYF. The gene calls are TRBV7-3 and TRBJ2-3, with a possible D match to TRBD1 (5 bases). V was shortened by 2 bases and J by 1 base, with 13 bases between the two germline ends. Germline CDR1 SGHTA, CDR2 FQGTGA. The CDR3 consists of 16 residues.

The sample holds many counts of this clonotype. V and J are TRBV14 and TRBJ2-3; weak D call: TRBD1 (5 bases). V shed 3 bases and J shed 4 bases, with 17 bases lying between them. The length of the CDR3 is 16 residues. Germline values: CDR1 SGHDN, CDR2 FVKESK. The DNA for the CDR3 is TGTGCCAGCAGCCAGCAGGGATGGGGTTTAGCAGATACGCAGTATTTT. Translated, it gives CASSQQGWGLADTQYF.

The chain carries TRBV9 and TRBJ2-2, with 8 bases fitting TRBD1. The germline CDR1 and CDR2 sequences are SGDLS and YYNGEE. V gave up 0 bases and J gave up 1 base; unmatched junction bases: 8. This CDR3 has 18 amino acids. This CDR3 reads CASSVGRQGSRNTGELFF. CDR3 nucleotides: TGTGCCAGCAGCGTAGGCCGACAGGGGAGTCGGAACACCGGGGAGCTGTTTTTT. Looking up the rest from reference TRBV9 and TRBJ2-2 gives the full variable domain: DSGVTQTPKHLITATGQRVTLRCSPRSGDLSVYWYQQSLDQGLQFLIQYYNGEERAKGNILERFSAQQFPDLHSELNLSSLELGDSALYFCASSVGRQGSRNTGELFFGEGSRLTVL.

This clonotype occurred a few times. The CDR3 here is CASSPLVPAPNYGYTF. The CDR3 coding sequence is TGTGCCAGCAGCCCCCTAGTCCCAGCGCCTAACTATGGCTACACCTTC. The chain uses TRBV7-8 and TRBJ1-2, with D unresolved. There are 16 residues in the CDR3. Germline V gene lookup returns CDR1 SGHVS and CDR2 FQNEAQ. Trimming removed 5 bases from V and 0 bases from J, with 16 bases in between.

This clonotype was seen a few times. The chain uses TRBV2 and TRBJ2-1; 8 bases fit TRBD2. The V gene end was trimmed by 6 bases and the J gene end by 7 bases; junction bases not matched to a gene: 11. The CDR3 consists of 15 residues. Germline CDR1 SNHLY, CDR2 FYNNEI. CDR3 residues: CASRNREGGLNEQFF. The CDR3 DNA reads as TGTGCCAGCAGAAACCGGGAGGGCGGATTAAATGAGCAGTTCTTC.

The chain is built from TRBV9 and TRBJ1-6; tentative D call: TRBD1 (6 bases). CDR1 is SGDLS and CDR2 is YYNGEE in the germline V gene. This CDR3 has 15 residues. Trimming removed 4 bases at V and 5 bases at J, with 13 bases between. The CDR3 is CASSPQTGHNSPLHF. CDR3 coding DNA: TGTGCCAGCAGCCCGCAGACAGGCCATAATTCACCCCTCCACTTT.

The gene calls are TRBV27 and TRBJ2-7; D is unresolved. CDR3 length: 14 residues. Trimming took 2 bases from V and 3 from J, leaving 11 bases between them. The germline V gene has CDR1 MNHEY and CDR2 SMNVEV (reference sequence). CDR3 DNA: TGTGCCAGCAGTTTAACGCAGGACCTCTACGAGCAGTACTTC. Amino acid sequence: CASSLTQDLYEQYF.

This clonotype was observed many times. The chain recombines TRBV12-3 or TRBV12-4 with TRBJ2-7; D uncertain. The CDR3 is made up of 15 amino acids. Deletions cut 1 base from V and 4 bases from J, with 14 bases between. CDR3 residues: CASSLDVGQRYEQYF. The CDR3, as DNA: TGTGCCAGCAGTTTAGACGTTGGTCAAAGGTACGAGCAGTACTTC.

The V call is TRBV9, the J call TRBJ2-3; tentative D call: TRBD2 (6 bases). V lost 4 bases, J lost 2 bases, and 11 bases lay in between. The CDR3 covers 14 residues. CDR1 and CDR2 (germline): SGDLS, YYNGEE. The CDR3 nucleotides are TGTGCCAGCAGCCCGTGGGGGGACACAGATACGCAGTATTTT. Translating it yields CASSPWGDTDTQYF.

This clonotype has only a few counts. The V call is TRBV2, the J call TRBJ2-3, with 10 bases identical to TRBD2. The V segment lost 6 bases and the J segment 6 bases; nucleotides outside the gene matches: 12. The CDR3 contains 16 residues. Germline CDR1 is SNHLY and CDR2 is FYNNEI. CDR3 loop: CASSQRTSGKGDTQYF. In DNA, the CDR3 is TGTGCCAGCAGCCAACGGACTAGCGGTAAAGGGGATACGCAGTATTTT.

This chain links TRBV5-1 with TRBJ1-5; TRBD1 matches at 7 bases. The V gene's germline CDR1 is SGHRS and CDR2 YFSETQ. The junction had 9 bases not matched to a gene; V was cut back by 5 bases and J by 1 base. The length of the CDR3 is 16 residues. The CDR3 DNA is TGCGCCAGCAGAGGGGGAGGGGGCTTAAGCAATCAGCCCCAGCATTTT. Amino acid sequence: CASRGGGGLSNQPQHF.

The chain links TRBV5-5 to TRBJ2-1, with 9 bases aligning to TRBD2. Trimming removed 4 bases from V and 6 bases from J; junction bases left unmatched: 14. Germline V CDR1 and CDR2: SGHKS, YYEKEE (reference sequence). There are 17 residues in the CDR3. CDR3 nucleotides: TGTGCCAGCAGCCCCGGGAGGCGGGGGGGCCTAGTCAATGAGCAGTTCTTC. Encoded protein: CASSPGRRGGLVNEQFF.

Here the CDR3 reads CASSYLPGQVDTEAFF. As DNA, the CDR3 is TGTGCCAGCAGTTACTTACCCGGACAGGTCGACACTGAAGCTTTCTTT. This chain connects TRBV6-2 or TRBV6-3 to TRBJ1-1, with 7 bases lining up with TRBD1. CDR1 is MNHEY and CDR2 is SVGEGT in the germline V gene. The ends lost 1 base at V and 3 bases at J; junction bases unmatched: 8. The CDR3 totals 16 residues.

This chain uses TRBV4-1 with TRBJ2-3, with a possible D match to TRBD1 (6 bases). The V and J ends lost 3 bases and 2 bases respectively, with 18 bases between them. The germline gives CDR1 MGHRA, CDR2 YSYEKL. The CDR3 sequence is 17 residues long. CDR3 amino acids: CASSHYFQGSHTDTQYF. The DNA for the CDR3 is TGCGCCAGCAGCCATTATTTTCAGGGGAGTCACACAGATACGCAGTATTTT.

The sample holds a few counts of this clonotype. The V and J genes are TRBV3-1 and TRBJ2-6; D uncertain. CDR1 and CDR2 (germline): LGHDT, YNNKEL (reference sequence). Deletions cut 4 bases from V and 0 bases from J, with 7 bases between. This CDR3 is 15 amino acids long. Here the CDR3 DNA reads TGTGCCAGCAGCCCTCAGGACTCTGGGGCCAACGTCCTGACTTTC. Protein sequence: CASSPQDSGANVLTF. The full variable domain, in which reference TRBV3-1 and TRBJ2-6 provide the parts outside the CDR3, is DTAVSQTPKYLVTQMGNDKSIKCEQNLGHDTMYWYKQDSKKFLKIMFSYNNKELIINETVPNRFSPKSPDKAHLNLHINSLELGDSAVYFCASSPQDSGANVLTFGAGSRLTVL.